This T cell receptor (beta chain) was identified in a study of blood T cell repertoires in COVID-19. V shed 6 bases and J 1 base; nucleotides not matched to a gene: 4. Germline CDR1 and CDR2: SGHTA and FQGNSA. The CDR3 is 14 residues long. The data were produced by immunoSEQ multiplex PCR, yet TCRdb's version contains in-frame clones alone and is incomplete. Among roughly 200,000 clones, about 86% were seen once, and the ten largest hold around 0.88%. The specimen sequenced was peripheral blood. The TCR originated in a woman aged 18-29 years who had recovered from COVID-19. V and J are TRBV7-2 and TRBJ1-1; TRBD1 matches 8 bases. The CDR3 loop is CASRRDRGNTEAFF. The CDR3 DNA sequence: TGTGCCAGCAGACGAGACAGGGGGAACACTGAAGCTTTCTTT.